This T cell receptor beta chain was identified in a study of sequential checkpoint blockade in melanoma (dated by TCRdb to about 2019). Describing the broader study: Patients were randomized 1:1 to first-line nivolumab followed by ipilimumab (arm A) or ipilimumab followed by nivolumab (arm B). Maintenance nivolumab was given following each of the two trial sequences. On the study overall, not on this receptor specifically: Larger, independent patient cohorts are needed to validate the response-prediction model that combines TCR metrics and mutation burden.

Details on this clone: Its antigen is still unknown. Qualities for individual bases were not recorded, and no much larger clone is one base off.

TCRbeta CDR3 regions were immunosequenced from genomic DNA with the immunoSEQ Assay. Before high-throughput sequencing, genomic DNA was amplified using bias-controlled multiplex PCR. As for the original processing: To quantify the absolute abundance of each unique TCRbeta CDR3 region, the sequences were collapsed and filtered. Clonality, defined as 1 minus Pielou's evenness, was calculated using productive rearrangements only. Clones with significantly greater frequencies in on-treatment versus baseline samples were identified using a previously published method. TCRdb limited this immuneACCESS table to in-frame rearrangements with V and J called. A share of clones is missing; checked studies link under half to unresolved V genes, and the rest is unexplained. V and J calls and clone size are as listed in that table; D and trimming were resolved from the DNA. Here the sample has over 9,000 clones; approximately 77% occur a single time. The top ten clonotypes cover around a sixth of the sample.

The treatment or condition label for this specimen denotes: randomized to nivolumab then ipilimumab (arm A) or the reverse (arm B). None of the patients in the trial had previously been given DNA-damaging chemotherapy. Live CD3+CD8+ cells negative for CD19 and CD56 were sorted from thawed PBMCs on a FACS Aria II flow cytometer. Samples were obtained from patients with melanoma enrolled in CheckMate 064, a randomized, open-label phase II trial of sequential checkpoint blockade. Peripheral blood mononuclear cells were collected by leukapheresis, purified using Ficoll-Paque, and frozen in human serum containing approximately 9.4% DMSO. Immediately after sorting, the purity of the sorted blood CD3+CD8+ cells was confirmed to be >95%, and DNA was then extracted. The CDR3 starts with the cysteine, ends with the phenylalanine, and has 16 residues. The DNA shown is the 48-base CDR3, in frame from base 1. CDR1 and CDR2 were assigned from the germline V gene as SGHVS and FNYEAQ. At the junction V is shortened by 2 bases and J by 4 bases, with 14 bases in between.

The sequence joins TRBV7-6 to TRBJ2-2; no D gene can be assigned with confidence. The source material was CD8+ T cells sorted from blood (inferred from file names), sampled from a patient given nivolumab and ipilimumab in sequence. This TCR was recovered from a human donor with melanoma. The nucleotide sequence is given as TGTGCCAGCAGCTTAACGCGGATGATAGGCACCGGGGAGCTGTTTTTT. It is translated as CASSLTRMIGTGELFF.